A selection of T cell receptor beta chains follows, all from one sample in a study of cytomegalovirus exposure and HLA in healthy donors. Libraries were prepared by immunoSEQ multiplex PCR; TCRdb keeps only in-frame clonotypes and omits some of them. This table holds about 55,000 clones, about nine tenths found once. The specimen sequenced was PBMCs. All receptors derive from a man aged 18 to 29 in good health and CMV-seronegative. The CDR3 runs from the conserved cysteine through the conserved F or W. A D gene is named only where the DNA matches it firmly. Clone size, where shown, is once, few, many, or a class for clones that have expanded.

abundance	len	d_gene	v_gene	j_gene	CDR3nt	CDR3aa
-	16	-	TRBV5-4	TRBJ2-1	TGTGCCAGCAGCTTGGAGGCCCGGGGGAGCTACAATGAGCAGTTCTTC	CASSLEARGSYNEQFF
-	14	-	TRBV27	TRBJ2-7	TGTGCCAGCAGCCATCGGACAAGCTCCTACGAGCAGTACTTC	CASSHRTSSYEQYF
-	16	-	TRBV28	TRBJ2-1	TGTGCCAGCAGTTTAGGGTCGGCTAGCAGGCACAATGAGCAGTTCTTC	CASSLGSASRHNEQFF
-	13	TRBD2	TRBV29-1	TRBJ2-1	TGCAGCGTCGAGGGACTAGTCACCAATGAGCAGTTCTTC	CSVEGLVTNEQFF
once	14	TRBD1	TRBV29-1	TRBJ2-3	TGCAGCGTTCCCCAGGGACAGGGGTGGGGTACGCAGTATTTT	CSVPQGQGWGTQYF
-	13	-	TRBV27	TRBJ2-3	TGTGCCAGCAGACCTAGCGGCACAGATACGCAGTATTTT	CASRPSGTDTQYF
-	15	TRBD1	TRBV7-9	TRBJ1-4	TGTGCCAGCAGACCTACGACAGGGGCTGGGGAAAAACTGTTTTTT	CASRPTTGAGEKLFF
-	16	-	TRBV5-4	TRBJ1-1	TGTGCCAGCAGCTCGGACACACTCCTAGGGAACACTGAAGCTTTCTTT	CASSSDTLLGNTEAFF
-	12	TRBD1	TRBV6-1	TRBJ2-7	TGTGCCAGCAGGACAGGGGCCTACGAGCAGTACTTC	CASRTGAYEQYF
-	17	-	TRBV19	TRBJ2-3	TGTGCCAGTACCGAATACGCGGGACTTCGGGGGACAGATACGCAGTATTTT	CASTEYAGLRGTDTQYF
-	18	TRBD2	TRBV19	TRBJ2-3	TGTGCCAGTAGTATTTTGACTAGCGGAACTAGGGGCACAGATACGCAGTATTTT	CASSILTSGTRGTDTQYF
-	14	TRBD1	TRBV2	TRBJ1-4	TGTGCCAGCAGTCCGGACAGGGGGGATGAAAAACTGTTTTTT	CASSPDRGDEKLFF
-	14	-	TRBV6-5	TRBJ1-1	TGTGCCAGCAGTTCCGGGGTATCGAACACTGAAGCTTTCTTT	CASSSGVSNTEAFF
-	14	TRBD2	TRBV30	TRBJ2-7	TGTGCCTGGAGCCCCGGGACTAGCAAGTACGAGCAGTACTTC	CAWSPGTSKYEQYF
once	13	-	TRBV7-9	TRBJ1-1	TGTGCCAGCGGCATCGAAAGGAACACTGAAGCTTTCTTT	CASGIERNTEAFF
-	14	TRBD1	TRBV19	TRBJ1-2	TGTGCCAGTAGTCCCCGACAGGGTGACTATGGCTACACCTTC	CASSPRQGDYGYTF
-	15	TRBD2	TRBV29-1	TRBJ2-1	TGCAGCGTTCAGAAGCGGGGGAGGTCCTACAATGAGCAGTTCTTC	CSVQKRGRSYNEQFF
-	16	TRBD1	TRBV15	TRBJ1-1	TGTGCCACCAGCAGTCCCCTCCTACAGGGGGATGCTGAAGCTTTCTTT	CATSSPLLQGDAEAFF
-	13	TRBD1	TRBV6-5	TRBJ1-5	TGTGCCACCGCGACAGGGAGAAATCAGCCCCAGCATTTT	CATATGRNQPQHF
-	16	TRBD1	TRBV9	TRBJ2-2	TGTGCCAGCAGCGCAGGGGGCTCTCTGCACACCGGGGAGCTGTTTTTT	CASSAGGSLHTGELFF
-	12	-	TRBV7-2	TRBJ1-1	TGTGCCAGCAGGAGTTCCGGGGGTGAAGCTTTCTTT	CASRSSGGEAFF
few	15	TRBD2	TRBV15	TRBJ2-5	TGTGCCACCAGCAGAGCGGGAGGGGCGTTGGAGACCCAGTACTTC	CATSRAGGALETQYF
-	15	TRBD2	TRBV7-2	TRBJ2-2	TGTGCCAGCAGACCCGGGAGGGCCAACACCGGGGAGCTGTTTTTT	CASRPGRANTGELFF
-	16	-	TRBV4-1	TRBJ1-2	TGCGCCAGCAGCCAAGAGAAGACAGGAATATACTATGGCTACACCTTC	CASSQEKTGIYYGYTF
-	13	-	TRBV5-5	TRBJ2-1	TGTGCCAGCAGCCTCCCGTCGACTGATGAGCAGTTCTTC	CASSLPSTDEQFF
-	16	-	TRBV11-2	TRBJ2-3	TGTGCCAGCAGCTTCGGGTCAGGCGGGCGCAAAATGGCGCAGTATTTT	CASSFGSGGRKMAQYF
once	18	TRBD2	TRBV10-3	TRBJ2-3	TGTGCCATCAGTGAGCCTCGTCTAGCGGGAGGGCCAGGTGATACGCAGTATTTT	CAISEPRLAGGPGDTQYF
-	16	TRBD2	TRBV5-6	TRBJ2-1	TGTGCCAGCAGCTTGCGGGGCGGGAGGATCAACAATGAGCAGTTCTTC	CASSLRGGRINNEQFF
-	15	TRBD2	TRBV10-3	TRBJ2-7	TGTGCCATAAGCCCTGGGGCTAGCGGGAGCAACGAGCAGTACTTC	CAISPGASGSNEQYF
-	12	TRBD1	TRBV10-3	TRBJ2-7	TGTGCCATCGGGACAGGACCCTACGAGCAGTACTTC	CAIGTGPYEQYF
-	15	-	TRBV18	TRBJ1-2	TGTGCCAGCTCACCCCAAAGGGACTCCCGCTATGGCTACACCTTC	CASSPQRDSRYGYTF
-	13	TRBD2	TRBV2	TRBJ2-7	TGTGCCAGTTCTAGCGGGAGTATCTACGAGCAGTACTTC	CASSSGSIYEQYF
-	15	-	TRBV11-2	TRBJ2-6	TGTGCCTATTCGAAAGGGGTCTCTGGGGCCAACGTCCTGACTTTC	CAYSKGVSGANVLTF
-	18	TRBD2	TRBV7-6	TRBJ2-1	TGTGCCAGCAGCTTAAGTTTGGTAGCGGGAGGCGACTACAATGAGCAGTTCTTC	CASSLSLVAGGDYNEQFF
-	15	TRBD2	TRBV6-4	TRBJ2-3	TGTGCCAGCAGCAGGACTAGCGGAAGTGGGGATACGCAGTATTTT	CASSRTSGSGDTQYF
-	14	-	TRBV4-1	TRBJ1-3	TGCGCCAGCAGCTCTGGAGGCTCTGGAAACACCATATATTTT	CASSSGGSGNTIYF
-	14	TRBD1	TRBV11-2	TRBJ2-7	TGTGCCAGCAAGCCCCCGGGACAGGGCTACGAGCAGTACTTC	CASKPPGQGYEQYF
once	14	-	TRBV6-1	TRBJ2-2	TGTGCCAGCAGTGACGAGCCCAACACCGGGGAGCTGTTTTTT	CASSDEPNTGELFF
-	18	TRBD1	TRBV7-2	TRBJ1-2	TGTGCCAGCAGCGATGTTCATGGGACAGGGGGTGAACTATATGGCTACACCTTC	CASSDVHGTGGELYGYTF
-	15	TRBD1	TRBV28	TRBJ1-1	TGTGCCAGCAGCATCAACAGGGGGACCAACACTGAAGCTTTCTTT	CASSINRGTNTEAFF
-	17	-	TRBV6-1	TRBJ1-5	TGTGCCAGCAGTGAAGGATTTTGGGCAGATAGCAATCAGCCCCAGCATTTT	CASSEGFWADSNQPQHF
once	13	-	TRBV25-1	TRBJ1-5	TGTGCCAGCAGTGAAGGACAGATTCAGCCCCAGCATTTT	CASSEGQIQPQHF
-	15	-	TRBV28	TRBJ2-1	TGTGCCAGCAGGCGGACCGGGGGTCAGGGTCTTGAGCAGTTCTTC	CASRRTGGQGLEQFF
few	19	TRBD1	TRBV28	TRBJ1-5	TGTGCCAGCAGTTACTCGGGACAGGGGGGGGTAGGTAGCAATCAGCCCCAGCATTTT	CASSYSGQGGVGSNQPQHF
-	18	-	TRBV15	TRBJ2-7	TGTGCCACCAGCAGAGGAAGTATTCAGGGTCCCCTTTTCTACGAGCAGTACTTC	CATSRGSIQGPLFYEQYF
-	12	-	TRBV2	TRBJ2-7	TGTGCCAGCGAGGATAACTCCTACGAGCAGTACTTC	CASEDNSYEQYF
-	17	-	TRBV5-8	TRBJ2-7	TGTGCCAGCAGCTTGGTTGGGGGAGGACTGGCTATCTACGAGCAGTACTTC	CASSLVGGGLAIYEQYF
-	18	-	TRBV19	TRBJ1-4	TGTGCCAGTAGTCCCTCGGAGAGCCACGTTACAACTAATGAAAAACTGTTTTTT	CASSPSESHVTTNEKLFF
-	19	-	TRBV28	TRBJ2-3	TGTGCCAGCAGTTTATTTGGTCGGGTTGGCTCCTCTGGCACAGATACGCAGTATTTT	CASSLFGRVGSSGTDTQYF
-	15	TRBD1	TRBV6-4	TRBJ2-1	TGTGCCAGCAGTGACTCAGGGGGCGCCTACAATGAGCAGTTCTTC	CASSDSGGAYNEQFF
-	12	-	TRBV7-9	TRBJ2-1	TGTGCCAGCAGCTTTCGTATAGGGGGGCAGTTCTTC	CASSFRIGGQFF
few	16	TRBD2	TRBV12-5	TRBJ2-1	TGTGCTAGTGGATCTACAGCGGGAGCTGCCTACAATGAGCAGTTCTTC	CASGSTAGAAYNEQFF
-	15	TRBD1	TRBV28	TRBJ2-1	TGTGCCAGCAGTTTTAGGACAGGGGAAAGGAATGAGCAGTTCTTC	CASSFRTGERNEQFF